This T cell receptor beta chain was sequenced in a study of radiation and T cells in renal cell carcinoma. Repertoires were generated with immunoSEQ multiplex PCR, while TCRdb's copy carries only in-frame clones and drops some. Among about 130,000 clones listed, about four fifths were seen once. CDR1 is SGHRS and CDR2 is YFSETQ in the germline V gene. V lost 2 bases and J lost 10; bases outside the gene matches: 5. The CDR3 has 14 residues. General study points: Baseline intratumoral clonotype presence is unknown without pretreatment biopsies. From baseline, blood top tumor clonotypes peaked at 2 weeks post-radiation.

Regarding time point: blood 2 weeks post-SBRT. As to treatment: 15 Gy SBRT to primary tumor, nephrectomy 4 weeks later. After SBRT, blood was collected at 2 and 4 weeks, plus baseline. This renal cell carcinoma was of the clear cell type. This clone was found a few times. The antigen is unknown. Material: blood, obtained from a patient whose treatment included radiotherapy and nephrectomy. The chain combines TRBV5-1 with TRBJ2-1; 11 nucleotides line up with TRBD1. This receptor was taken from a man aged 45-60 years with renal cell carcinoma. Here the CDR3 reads CASSLRTGGVEQFF. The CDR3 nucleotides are TGCGCCAGCAGCTTACGGACAGGGGGCGTGGAGCAGTTCTTC.